Detailed here is one T cell receptor (beta chain). V dropped 3 bases and J dropped 4; count of bases not matched to a gene: 8. This CDR3 is 15 amino acids long. From germline, CDR1 is SGHAT and CDR2 FQNNGV. The data were taken from a study of blood T cell repertoires in COVID-19. Study background: COVID-19 samples from acute and convalescent phases originated in the United States, Italy and Spain. Sources were T cells, B-cell-depleted T cells, or PBMCs; the material itself was cDNA or gDNA.

In the authors' workflow: Amplified reference gene primers provided the basis for estimating nucleated cell counts. The method was immunoSEQ multiplex PCR; TCRdb's version includes in-frame clones alone and lacks a portion of them. That table furnishes V, J and clone size, whereas the DNA furnished D and trimming. Of around 100,000 clones listed, about nine tenths are singletons. Material: peripheral blood. The chain is built from TRBV11-2 and TRBJ1-2, with 7 bases identical to TRBD1. The TCR originated in a man in his fifties or sixties with active COVID-19. CDR3 loop: CASSLAGTESYGYTF. The CDR3 nucleotides are TGTGCCAGCAGCTTGGCCGGGACAGAATCCTATGGCTACACCTTC.